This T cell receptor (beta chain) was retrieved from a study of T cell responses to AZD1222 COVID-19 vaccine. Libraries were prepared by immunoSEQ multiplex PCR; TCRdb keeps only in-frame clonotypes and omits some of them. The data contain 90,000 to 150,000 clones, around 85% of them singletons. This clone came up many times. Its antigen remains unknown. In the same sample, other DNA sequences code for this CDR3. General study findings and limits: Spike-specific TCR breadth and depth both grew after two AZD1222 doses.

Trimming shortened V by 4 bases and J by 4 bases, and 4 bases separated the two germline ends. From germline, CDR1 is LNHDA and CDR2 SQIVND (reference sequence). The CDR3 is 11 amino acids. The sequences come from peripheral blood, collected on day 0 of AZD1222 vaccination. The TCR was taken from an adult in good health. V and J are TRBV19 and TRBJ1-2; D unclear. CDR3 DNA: TGTGCCAGTAGTACCCTCTATGGCTACACCTTC. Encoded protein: CASSTLYGYTF.